This TCR beta chain was recorded in a study of T cell repertoires in cytomegalovirus infection. About the study: Newly reported HLA-C-restricted and thoroughly characterized HLA-B-restricted CMV epitopes were employed. The public TCR beta signatures pointed to both CMV infection and matching HLA type.

With 0 bases removed from V and 1 base from J, the gap between germline ends came to 7 bases. Germline values: CDR1 MNHEY, CDR2 SVGAGI. This CDR3 region has 15 residues. Using its own MiXCR run on the reads, TCRdb lists one record per CDR3 protein. The sample lists about 310,000 distinct CDR3 sequences, 20% to 25% occurring once. Note on this clonotype: Its target is not known.

Whole-study results and caveats: Adding up the frequency of public TCR beta families identified people who carried CMV plus the relevant HLA. Across the ex vivo response, the dominant clonotypes were HLA-C-restricted CMV-specific TCR beta clonotypes.

The V and J genes are TRBV6-5 and TRBJ1-5, with D unresolved. Here the sequenced sample was cultured PBMCs, taken from culture after CMV antigen stimulation. This TCR was recovered from a human donor in good health (CMV status not recorded). Some clones in this sample may be carry-over from other donors' samples. CDR3 sequence (DNA): TGTGCCAGCAGTTACTCGAGTGGGAGCAATCAGCCCCAGCATTTT. Translation: CASSYSSGSNQPQHF.